This paragraph reports one T cell receptor (beta chain). Method: immunoSEQ multiplex PCR; TCRdb's copy keeps in-frame clones and lacks some. The table has 90,000 to 150,000 clones, roughly nine tenths seen once. V was cut by 5 bases and J by 12 bases, with 17 bases left in between. There are 12 residues in the CDR3. Per germline, CDR1 MNHEY and CDR2 SVGAGI. The data originate from a study of OX40 agonist ivuxolimab in advanced cancers. J is TRBJ2-7 and V is TRBV6-5; D possibly matches TRBD1 or TRBD2 (6 bases each). The source of this sequence is an adult with an advanced solid tumor such as melanoma, head and neck, liver or kidney cancer. This sample comprised CD4+ or CD8+ T cells sorted from blood, obtained in a trial of the OX40 agonist ivuxolimab. CDR3 sequence: CASSEAYGGRYF. The CDR3 nucleotides read TGTGCCAGCAGTGAAGCTTACGGGGGCCGGTACTTC.